The 21 T cell receptor beta chains below all came from one sample that was sequenced in a study of blood T cell repertoires in COVID-19. Libraries were prepared by immunoSEQ multiplex PCR; TCRdb keeps only in-frame clonotypes and omits some of them. The sample contains about 440,000 clones, approximately 90% of which appear only once. Sequenced: peripheral blood. These receptors were obtained from a woman aged 25 to 39 with acute or convalescent COVID-19.

The gene calls are TRBV15 and TRBJ2-5; D possibly corresponds to TRBD2 (5 bases). Germline CDR1 and CDR2: LNHNV and YYDKDF (reference sequence). Trimming stripped 8 bases from V and 4 bases from J, with 20 bases between. The CDR3 is made up of 15 amino acids. In DNA, the CDR3 is TGTGCCACCCGGACTCAGGACGGTCGGGGAGAGACCCAGTACTTC. Encoded protein: CATRTQDGRGETQYF.

The chain uses TRBV6-5 and TRBJ1-1; D is possibly TRBD1 (5 bases). Between the trimmed V and J ends, which lost 5 bases and 3 bases, there was a span of 16 bases. The CDR3 spans 15 residues. Germline V gene sequence: CDR1 MNHEY, CDR2 SVGAGI. The CDR3 DNA reads TGTGCCAGCAGTCTAAAGTCAGGGTCTCACACTGAAGCTTTCTTT. Translation: CASSLKSGSHTEAFF.

This chain connects TRBV5-3 to TRBJ2-5; TRBD1 matches at 7 bases. TRBV5-3 is noted as an ORF with a role that remains uncertain. This CDR3 spans 14 amino acids. Trimming took 5 bases from V and 1 from J; bases not matched to a gene: 5. CDR3 sequence reads: CARSYHRGQETQYF. For the CDR3, the DNA is TGTGCCAGAAGTTACCACAGGGGCCAAGAGACCCAGTACTTC.

The chain links TRBV6-4 to TRBJ1-1; the D gene is possibly TRBD1 (5 bases). The CDR3 sequence is 14 residues long. Germline CDR1 and CDR2: MRHNA and SNTAGT. CDR3 sequence: CATRRGRGDTEAFF. In DNA form, the CDR3 reads TGTGCGACAAGAAGAGGGCGGGGGGACACTGAAGCTTTCTTT.

The chain has TRBV6-5 and TRBJ2-5; TRBD1 agrees at 8 bases. The CDR3 is made up of 12 amino acids. The junction had 4 bases not matched to a gene; V was cut back by 6 bases and J by 7 bases. Germline lookup yields CDR1 MNHEY and CDR2 SVGAGI. CDR3 DNA: TGTGCCAGCAGGTCCACAGGGGGGACCCAGTACTTC. This sequence encodes CASRSTGGTQYF.

This clone was counted a few times. The genes are TRBV20-1 and TRBJ2-7; TRBD2 is a possible D gene (5 bases). Per germline, CDR1 DFQATT and CDR2 SNEGSKA (reference sequence). The V end was cut by 6 bases, the J end by 3 bases, with 9 bases between. This CDR3 contains 11 residues. The CDR3 protein is CSARDDYEQYF. CDR3 nucleotides: TGCAGTGCGAGGGATGACTACGAGCAGTACTTC.

This chain links TRBV12-3 or TRBV12-4 with TRBJ2-5; maybe TRBD2 (6 bases). V dropped 6 bases and J dropped 4 bases, with 9 bases sitting between them. The CDR3 is made up of 12 amino acids. In DNA, the CDR3 is TGTGCCAGCAGGAGGGGAGGAGAGACCCAGTACTTC. Translated: CASRRGGETQYF.

The table lists this clone with a count of one. This chain connects TRBV6-7 to TRBJ2-7, with a possible D match to TRBD1 (6 bases). TRBV6-7 is placed among ORFs of uncertain function. CDR3 length equals 17 residues. V gave up 5 bases and J gave up 7 bases, with 27 bases separating them. The CDR3 DNA follows: TGTGCCAGCAGTCAACCACGTTGGGGGCGACTAAATCTAGAGCAGTACTTC. It is translated as CASSQPRWGRLNLEQYF.

The chain links TRBV12-3 or TRBV12-4 to TRBJ1-2, with a possible D match to TRBD1 (5 bases). CDR3 size: 13 residues. The V gene lost 2 bases and the J gene lost 6 bases, with 10 bases spanning the gap. In DNA form, the CDR3 reads TGTGCCAGCAGTTTATGGGGGGGTAATGGCTACACCTTC. Translation: CASSLWGGNGYTF.

The V call is TRBV7-3, the J call TRBJ2-7; D may be TRBD2 (5 bases). The CDR3 contains 13 residues. Germline CDR1 is SGHTA and CDR2 is FQGTGA. The V end was cut by 5 bases, the J end by 7 bases, with 15 bases between. Here the CDR3 reads CASSPARGQEQYF. CDR3 in DNA: TGTGCCAGCAGCCCCGCCCGGGGTCAGGAGCAGTACTTC.

This clone was seen once. The chain recombines TRBV7-8 with TRBJ2-5, with TRBD2 identical over 7 bases. Germline V gives CDR1 SGHVS, CDR2 FQNEAQ. The CDR3 length is 14 residues. V shed 5 bases and J 5 bases; nucleotides not matched to a gene: 8. CDR3: CASSPLGGIETQYF. Here the CDR3 DNA reads TGTGCCAGCAGCCCCTTGGGAGGGATTGAGACCCAGTACTTC.

This clone has a single count. V is TRBV10-2 and J is TRBJ2-5; TRBD2 agrees at 9 bases. With 4 bases clipped from V and 4 bases from J, the junction kept 4 bases outside the gene matches. From germline, CDR1 is WSHSY and CDR2 SAAADI. This CDR3 is 14 amino acids long. The CDR3 loop reads CASSAKAGGETQYF. Here the CDR3 DNA reads TGCGCCAGCAGTGCCAAAGCGGGGGGAGAGACCCAGTACTTC.

The CDR3 is CASSLVPRGGSGANVLTF. CDR3 in DNA: TGTGCCAGCAGCTTAGTCCCGCGGGGCGGCTCTGGGGCCAACGTCCTGACTTTC. This sequence joins TRBV7-9 and TRBJ2-6, with a tentative D call TRBD2 (6 bases). Germline CDR1 is SEHNR and CDR2 is FQNEAQ (reference sequence). The CDR3 contains 18 residues. Trimming took off 1 base at V and 0 bases at J, with 13 bases between the two ends.

The CDR3 region is CASSPLGGGIGYTF. The CDR3, as DNA: TGTGCCAGCAGCCCCCTAGGGGGGGGCATTGGCTACACCTTC. The chain carries TRBV6-5 and TRBJ1-2; D perhaps matches TRBD1 (6 bases). The CDR3 spans 14 residues. Trimming shortened V by 6 bases and J by 7 bases, and 18 bases separated the two germline ends. Germline V gene lookup returns CDR1 MNHEY and CDR2 SVGAGI.

This chain joins TRBV13 and TRBJ2-7, with D maybe TRBD1 (6 bases). CDR3 length: 17 residues. Trimming cost V 4 bases and J 3 bases, with 22 bases left between them. Germline V gene sequence: CDR1 PRHDT, CDR2 FYEKMQ (reference sequence). DNA for the CDR3: TGTGCCAGCAGCTCCGACGTTACAACTGGACAGAGCTACGAGCAGTACTTC. It codes for CASSSDVTTGQSYEQYF.

CDR3 bases: TGTGCCAGCAGTTACGGAACAGGGGGTGGTGAGACCCAGTACTTC. Translation gives CASSYGTGGGETQYF. The chain links TRBV6-5 to TRBJ2-5; 8 bases are shared with TRBD1. V was clipped by 2 bases and J by 5 bases; unmatched bases: 7. The CDR3 extends over 15 amino acids. CDR1 and CDR2 from the germline V gene are MNHEY and SVGAGI.

The chain links TRBV12-3 or TRBV12-4 to TRBJ2-1, with 7 nucleotides matching TRBD1. The CDR3 runs 11 residues. With 6 bases clipped from V and 14 bases from J, the junction kept 7 bases outside the gene matches. CDR3 coding DNA: TGTGCCAGCAGGAAGGACAGGCACGAGTTCTTC. It translates to CASRKDRHEFF.

The chain combines TRBV5-1 with TRBJ2-1, with D tentatively TRBD2 (6 bases). The CDR3 loop spans 15 amino acids. Trimming took off 3 bases at V and 0 bases at J, with 10 bases between the two ends. Germline CDR1 is SGHRS and CDR2 is YFSETQ. The DNA for the CDR3 is TGCGCCAGCAGCTCTTACGGGGGCTCCTACAATGAGCAGTTCTTC. Translated: CASSSYGGSYNEQFF.

This chain uses TRBV11-2 with TRBJ1-1; D is ambiguous. The CDR3 consists of 13 residues. Trimming cost V 3 bases and J 1 base, with 6 bases left between them. The germline V gene encodes CDR1 SGHAT and CDR2 FQNNGV. The CDR3 bases are TGTGCCAGCAGCTTGAGACAGAACACTGAAGCTTTCTTT. Encoded protein: CASSLRQNTEAFF. Full variable domain (remainder filled in from reference TRBV11-2 and TRBJ1-1): EAGVAQSPRYKIIEKRQSVAFWCNPISGHATLYWYQQILGQGPKLLIQFQNNGVVDDSQLPKDRFSAERLKGVDSTLKIQPAKLEDSAVYLCASSLRQNTEAFFGQGTRLTVV.

The chain uses TRBV27 and TRBJ2-1; 8 nucleotides match TRBD1. After removal of 4 bases from V and 7 bases from J, the junction contained 3 bases not matched to a gene. Per the germline V gene, CDR1 is MNHEY and CDR2 is SMNVEV (reference sequence). This CDR3 is 13 amino acids long. Here the CDR3 DNA reads TGTGCCAGCAGTTCGGGACAGGCAAATGAGCAGTTCTTC. This translates into CASSSGQANEQFF.

V and J are TRBV4-2 and TRBJ2-1, with 8 bases that match TRBD2. The CDR3 length is 16 residues. Germline V gene sequence: CDR1 LGHNA, CDR2 YNFKEQ. J was trimmed by 5 bases and V by 4 bases; bases with no gene match: 10. As DNA, the CDR3 is TGTGCCAGCAGCCCTCGGGGGGGGTTTGCGAACAATGAGCAGTTCTTC. It yields the protein CASSPRGGFANNEQFF.